These T cell receptor beta chains were read from a single sample in a study of blood T cell repertoires in COVID-19. Here immunoSEQ multiplex PCR was the method, and the copy in TCRdb shows in-frame clones only, minus some. In the table there are approximately 76,000 clones, around nine tenths of which are singletons. The source material was peripheral blood. All receptors come from a man aged 25-40 years with acute or convalescent COVID-19. CDR3s include the opening cysteine and the closing phenylalanine or tryptophan. A D gene is named only where the DNA matches it firmly. Size is stated for part of the rows, as once, few or many counts, or as a class when the clone is expanded.

J gene	V gene	D gene	clone size	CDR3 DNA	CDR3 protein
TRBJ1-5	TRBV6-2/TRBV6-3	-	-	TGTGCCAGCAGCTTACAGGGAAGGGGCAATCAGCCCCAGCATTTT	CASSLQGRGNQPQHF
TRBJ2-3	TRBV23-1	-	-	TGCGCCAGCAGCCTCAGATCGGGACAAGATACGCAGTATTTT	CASSLRSGQDTQYF
TRBJ2-7	TRBV30	TRBD1	-	TGTGCCTGGAGTGCAGGACAGGGCCCGCAGTACTTC	CAWSAGQGPQYF
TRBJ2-3	TRBV6-5	TRBD2	-	TGTGCCAGCGGCGGGAGAGCCACAGATACGCAGTATTTT	CASGGRATDTQYF
TRBJ2-1	TRBV7-9	TRBD1	few	TGTGCCAGCAGCCCAGGACAGGGGTGGGCTGAGCAGTTCTTC	CASSPGQGWAEQFF
TRBJ2-3	TRBV30	-	-	TGTGCCTGGAGTGTAGGAAGCGGATTCACAGATACGCAGTATTTT	CAWSVGSGFTDTQYF
TRBJ2-5	TRBV3-1/TRBV3-2	TRBD1	-	TGTGCCAGCAGCCAAGATGGGCAGGGGGCAGGGGAGACCCAGTACTTC	CASSQDGQGAGETQYF
TRBJ2-5	TRBV2	-	once	TGTGCCAGCACCACCTGGGCTTCAGAGACCCAGTACTTC	CASTTWASETQYF
TRBJ1-6	TRBV14	-	-	TGTGCCAGCAGCCAAATGGGTGGCGGGAATTCACCCCTCCACTTT	CASSQMGGGNSPLHF
TRBJ2-1	TRBV4-1	-	-	TGCGCCAGCAGCCAAGAACCGACGAGGATAGAATTTAGAATAGAGCAGTTCTTC	CASSQEPTRIEFRIEQFF
TRBJ1-5	TRBV27	-	-	TGTGCCAGCAGCCCTTTAGGGGCAGGTGTGGATCAGCCCCAGCATTTT	CASSPLGAGVDQPQHF
TRBJ2-5	TRBV18	-	-	TGTGCCAGCTCAGCTCGGACATCGTACCAAGAGACCCAGTACTTC	CASSARTSYQETQYF
TRBJ1-1	TRBV6-6	TRBD1	few	TGTGCCAGCAGTTACGAGGACAGGTGGGACACTGAAGCTTTCTTT	CASSYEDRWDTEAFF
TRBJ2-7	TRBV28	-	-	TGTGCCAGCAGTTACCCCTCGGCCCGGAGGGCCTACGAGCAGTACTTC	CASSYPSARRAYEQYF
TRBJ2-7	TRBV11-3	TRBD1	-	TGTGCCAGCAGCCTCGGACAGGACTACGAGCAGTACTTC	CASSLGQDYEQYF
TRBJ2-1	TRBV6-2/TRBV6-3	TRBD2	-	TGTGCCAGCAGTGGGACTACTAGCAGTGAGCAGTTCTTC	CASSGTTSSEQFF
TRBJ2-3	TRBV11-3	TRBD2	-	TGTGCCAGCAGCTTGGGAGCGGGAGGGCCCAATACGCAGTATTTT	CASSLGAGGPNTQYF
TRBJ2-3	TRBV9	-	-	TGTGCCAGCAGCGTAGACCCGGGAGAAAGCACAGATACGCAGTATTTT	CASSVDPGESTDTQYF
TRBJ2-7	TRBV5-5	TRBD2	once	TGTGCCAGCAGCTCCACCCCGGGGGGCTACGAGCAGTACTTC	CASSSTPGGYEQYF
TRBJ2-3	TRBV15	TRBD1	once	TGTGCCACCAGCCCCGGACAGGGCACAGATACGCAGTATTTT	CATSPGQGTDTQYF
TRBJ1-5	TRBV14	-	-	TGTGCCAGCAGCCGTGGGGGCGCAGGCAATCAGCCCCAGCATTTT	CASSRGGAGNQPQHF
TRBJ2-1	TRBV5-1	TRBD1	-	TGCGCCAGCAGCCCACAGGGGATTTCCTACAATGAGCAGTTCTTC	CASSPQGISYNEQFF
TRBJ2-1	TRBV10-2	TRBD2	-	TGCGCCAGCAGACTAGCGGGAGGCCCCAATGAGCAGTTCTTC	CASRLAGGPNEQFF
TRBJ1-4	TRBV5-1	TRBD1	-	TGCGCCAGCAGCTCCCAGGGGGCCCTTAATGAAAAACTGTTTTTT	CASSSQGALNEKLFF
TRBJ1-6	TRBV4-2	-	-	TGTGCCAGCAGCCAAGACACAGGTCATCTCCTCCACTTT	CASSQDTGHLLHF